The 18 T cell receptor beta chains presented below share a single source sample, sequenced in a study of spatial heterogeneity in lung cancer (dated by TCRdb to the late 2010s). Library preparation employed 5' RACE. TCRdb records NextSeq 500 as the sequencer. TCRdb cleaned the public reads at Q25 with fastp, built clones with MiXCR and kept in-frame beta chains. Every distinct CDR3 protein forms one entry, paired with its most common genes and DNA. The sample data list 60,000 to 65,000 distinct CDR3 sequences, and 7% to 10% of these were observed just once. The top ten clonotypes cover more than 12% of the sample. According to the study, the label for this sample's time point signals: sample taken at primary tumor resection. TCR sequencing used whole RNA extracted from tumor and nontumor lung tissue, or from cryopreserved PBMC samples, without cell sorting. Sequenced here: PBMCs, sampled at surgery. These receptors all stem from a female donor with early-stage non-small cell lung cancer.

The CDR3 nucleotides read TGTGCCACCTCCCCGGCTAGCACAGATACGCAGTATTTT. This sequence encodes CATSPASTDTQYF. This sequence joins TRBV19 and TRBJ2-3; D remains unclear. V dropped 10 bases and J dropped 0 bases, with 11 bases sitting between them. Germline values: CDR1 LNHDA, CDR2 SQIVND (reference sequence). The CDR3 runs to 13 residues. Full variable domain (rest looked up from reference TRBV19 and TRBJ2-3): DGGITQSPKYLFRKEGQNVTLSCEQNLNHDAMYWYRQDPGQGLRLIYYSQIVNDFQKGDIAEGYSVSREKKESFPLTVTSAQKNPTAFYLCATSPASTDTQYFGPGTRLTVL.

The table lists this clonotype with many counts. The chain joins TRBV7-9 to TRBJ2-5, with 12 bases lining up with TRBD1. The CDR3 has 16 residues. Trimming took 5 bases from V and 5 from J; bases not matched to a gene: 9. From germline, CDR1 is SEHNR and CDR2 FQNEAQ (reference sequence). The CDR3 is CASSLGTGGALETQYF. The DNA of the CDR3 is TGTGCCAGCAGCCTTGGGACAGGGGGCGCCCTGGAGACCCAGTACTTC.

This clonotype showed up many times. J is TRBJ2-1 and V is TRBV25-1, with 16 bases lining up with TRBD2. The CDR3 contains 18 residues. Germline assignment: CDR1 MGHDK and CDR2 SYGVNS. With V trimmed by 2 bases and J by 6 bases, 7 bases remained unmatched. In DNA, the CDR3 is TGTGCCAGCAGTGAAACACCGGGACTAGCGGGGGGGCCCAATGAGCAGTTCTTC. It is translated as CASSETPGLAGGPNEQFF.

Many counts were recorded for this clonotype. This chain joins TRBV18 and TRBJ1-5; D is unresolved. Deletions cut 3 bases from V and 3 bases from J, with 3 bases between. CDR3 length: 12 amino acids. The germline gives CDR1 KGHSH, CDR2 LQKENI. CDR3 DNA: TGTGCCAGCTCACCGTTCAATCAGCCCCAGCATTTT. This encodes CASSPFNQPQHF. Together with reference TRBV18 and TRBJ1-5, the CDR3 gives the full variable domain: NAGVMQNPRHLVRRRGQEARLRCSPMKGHSHVYWYRQLPEEGLKFMVYLQKENIIDESGMPKERFSAEFPKEGPSILRIQQVVRGDSAAYFCASSPFNQPQHFGDGTRLSIL.

The table lists this clonotype with many counts. V and J are TRBV7-9 and TRBJ2-7; no firm D call. Germline CDR1 is SEHNR and CDR2 is FQNEAQ (reference sequence). V lost 1 base, J lost 6 bases, and 10 bases lay in between. This CDR3 region has 13 residues. The DNA of the CDR3 is TGTGCCAGCAGCTTAGTGGCACAGACCGAGCAGTACTTC. It yields the protein CASSLVAQTEQYF.

The chain uses TRBV5-5 and TRBJ2-6, with 9 bases aligning to TRBD1. V gave up 0 bases and J gave up 0 bases; unmatched junction bases: 4. CDR3 length: 18 residues. Germline assignment: CDR1 SGHKS and CDR2 YYEKEE (reference sequence). The CDR3 reads CASSLVGQGISGANVLTF. The CDR3 coding sequence is TGTGCCAGCAGCTTGGTAGGACAGGGGATCTCTGGGGCCAACGTCCTGACTTTC.

The chain uses TRBV10-3 and TRBJ2-5, with TRBD2 matching over 15 bases. The CDR3 extends over 17 amino acids. The V gene end was trimmed by 4 bases and the J gene end by 6 bases; junction bases not matched to a gene: 9. Looked up from germline, CDR1 is ENHRY and CDR2 is SYGVKD. Here the CDR3 DNA reads TGTGCCATCAGTGGGACTAGCGGGGGGGCCGATCTAAAGACCCAGTACTTC. Translating gives CAISGTSGGADLKTQYF.

The V call is TRBV12-3 or TRBV12-4, the J call TRBJ1-3; 7 bases are a match to TRBD1. The CDR3 is 17 residues long. V gave up 1 base and J gave up 0 bases; unmatched junction bases: 6. CDR3 sequence reads: CASSLGGTVFSGNTIYF. The CDR3 DNA reads TGTGCCAGCAGTTTAGGCGGGACAGTTTTCTCTGGAAACACCATATATTTT.

This clonotype has a count of ten or more. This chain connects TRBV10-3 to TRBJ2-2; 10 nucleotides line up with TRBD1. V was clipped by 6 bases and J by 6 bases; unmatched bases: 4. The CDR3 length is 14 residues. Germline V gives CDR1 ENHRY, CDR2 SYGVKD. CDR3 bases: TGTGCCATCAGCGGGACAGGGGACGCCGGGGAGCTGTTTTTT. Translation: CAISGTGDAGELFF.

This clonotype was observed a few times. The V gene is TRBV28, the J gene TRBJ2-1; D is unclear. This CDR3 contains 11 residues. V was shortened by 3 bases and J by 6 bases, with 3 bases between the two germline ends. Germline V CDR1 and CDR2: MDHEN, SYDVKM. CDR3 protein: CASSLGNEQFF. CDR3 coding DNA: TGTGCCAGCAGTTTGGGCAATGAGCAGTTCTTC.

This chain uses TRBV12-3 or TRBV12-4 with TRBJ2-1; TRBD2 matches 12 bases. The ends lost 1 base at V and 5 bases at J; junction bases unmatched: 3. The CDR3 totals 16 residues. The CDR3 spells CASSLGLAGGHNEQFF. For the CDR3, the DNA is TGTGCCAGCAGTTTAGGGCTAGCGGGAGGGCACAATGAGCAGTTCTTC.

This clonotype showed up many times. The V and J genes are TRBV18 and TRBJ1-1, with 8 bases identical to TRBD1. The length of the CDR3 is 17 residues. V lost 3 bases to trimming and J lost 5 bases; unmatched junction nucleotides: 14. CDR1 is KGHSH and CDR2 is LQKENI in the germline V gene. CDR3 in DNA: TGTGCCAGCTCACCCCCCGGACAGGGTAGGAAGTGGACTGAAGCTTTCTTT. Its translation is CASSPPGQGRKWTEAFF.

This clonotype was seen many times. CDR3 nucleotide sequence: TGTGCCAGCAGTCCCAGTCGGACTGAAGCTTTCTTT. This encodes CASSPSRTEAFF. This sequence joins TRBV6-2 or TRBV6-3 and TRBJ1-1; D not certain. The CDR3 runs to 12 residues. Trimming shortened V by 5 bases and J by 5 bases, and 9 bases separated the two germline ends. Germline assignment: CDR1 MNHEY and CDR2 SVGEGT.

This chain links TRBV9 with TRBJ2-7; TRBD1 is a possible D gene (5 bases). Germline V lookup: CDR1 SGDLS, CDR2 YYNGEE. This CDR3 has 15 residues. V lost 2 bases, J lost 3 bases, and 15 bases lay in between. The CDR3 coding sequence is TGTGCCAGCAGCGTTTCACCTGGACATGGCTACGAGCAGTACTTC. Translated: CASSVSPGHGYEQYF.

The chain joins TRBV11-2 to TRBJ2-4, with TRBD1 as a possible D gene (6 bases). The V end lost 5 bases, the J end lost 14 bases, and 16 bases lay between the germline ends. Germline lookup yields CDR1 SGHAT and CDR2 FQNNGV. The CDR3 sequence is 12 residues long. The CDR3 sequence is CASSLVRGDKYF. In DNA, the CDR3 is TGTGCCAGCAGCCTCGTGAGAGGGGACAAGTACTTC. Full variable domain (rest looked up from reference TRBV11-2 and TRBJ2-4): EAGVAQSPRYKIIEKRQSVAFWCNPISGHATLYWYQQILGQGPKLLIQFQNNGVVDDSQLPKDRFSAERLKGVDSTLKIQPAKLEDSAVYLCASSLVRGDKYFGAGTRLSVL.

This clonotype was detected many times. The chain uses TRBV29-1 and TRBJ2-2; the D gene is possibly TRBD1 (5 bases). The V end lost 4 bases, the J end lost 3 bases, and 15 bases lay between the germline ends. This CDR3 comprises 15 residues. Germline V gene sequence: CDR1 SQVTM, CDR2 ANQGSEA. The CDR3 here is CSVGSRDRYTGELFF. Here the CDR3 DNA reads TGCAGCGTTGGCTCCCGAGACAGATACACCGGGGAGCTGTTTTTT.

This clonotype was detected many times. The rearrangement joins TRBV5-1 to TRBJ2-3; D perhaps matches TRBD1 (6 bases). Per the germline V gene, CDR1 is SGHRS and CDR2 is YFSETQ. The CDR3 is 15 residues long. V shed 6 bases and J shed 5 bases, with 19 bases lying between them. CDR3: CASTPWGTSGDTQYF. The DNA for the CDR3 is TGCGCCAGCACCCCTTGGGGGACATCGGGAGATACGCAGTATTTT.

By sample share, this clonotype is medium-sized (0.01 to 0.1%). V and J are TRBV10-2 and TRBJ1-6; D may be TRBD1 (5 bases). Trimming cost V 2 bases and J 4 bases, with 21 bases left between them. The CDR3 spans 19 residues. Looked up from germline, CDR1 is WSHSY and CDR2 is SAAADI. CDR3 amino acids: CASSEEPGHVVTYNSPLHF. CDR3 nucleotide sequence: TGCGCCAGCAGTGAGGAACCCGGACACGTAGTTACTTATAATTCACCCCTCCACTTT.